This passage covers 13 T cell receptor beta chains from one sample sequenced in a study of metastatic and nonmetastatic thyroid tumors. None of the patients had undergone any treatment ahead of thyroid surgery. TCRdb re-clonotyped the PCR reads via MiXCR. There are around 35,000 clones in the sample; about a sixth occur only once, and about 4.8% lies in the top ten. Sequences were obtained from blood. Receptors originate from a female donor with papillary thyroid cancer or a benign thyroid nodule (not recorded which). Some clones in this sample may be carry-over from other donors' samples.

This clone was counted at least ten times. The chain has TRBV5-4 and TRBJ2-7, with D perhaps given as TRBD1 or TRBD2 (5 bases each). V was shortened by 4 bases and J by 4 bases, with 9 bases between the two germline ends. The CDR3 is made up of 12 amino acids. Germline V gene data show CDR1 as SGHNT and CDR2 as YYREEE (reference sequence). The CDR3 loop is CASSRWGYEQYF. Written as DNA, the CDR3 is TGTGCCAGCAGCCGATGGGGGTACGAGCAGTACTTC.

This clone was picked up many times. The chain recombines TRBV5-1 with TRBJ2-1; 12 nucleotides match TRBD2. After removal of 4 bases from V and 11 bases from J, the junction contained 10 bases not matched to a gene. The CDR3 length is 15 residues. Germline CDR1 SGHRS, CDR2 YFSETQ. This CDR3 reads CASSPEVGLAGQQFF. CDR3 bases: TGCGCCAGCAGCCCGGAGGTTGGACTAGCGGGGCAGCAGTTCTTC.

In its sample, this clone ranks as medium-sized. This chain uses TRBV27 with TRBJ2-7, with 7 bases matching TRBD2. Germline CDR1 and CDR2: MNHEY and SMNVEV (reference sequence). This CDR3 is built from 14 residues. CDR3 sequence (DNA): TGTGCTTCCGGACCTTGGGGCGGGAGCGGTGAGCAGTACTTC. Its protein product is CASGPWGGSGEQYF.

Notes on this clone: The conserved closing phenylalanine or tryptophan is absent in this CDR3, likely reflecting a read error. V is TRBV5-1 and J is TRBJ2-3; 10 nucleotides align to TRBD2. Germline values: CDR1 SGHRS, CDR2 YFSETQ. The CDR3 is made up of 19 amino acids. Trimming cost V 3 bases and J 0 bases; bases outside gene matches: 13. CDR3 DNA sequence: TGCGCCAGCAGCTCCGGGACTAGCGTGGGTGATACTAGCACAGATACGCAGTATTCT. It encodes CASSSGTSVGDTSTDTQYS.

This clone is medium-sized in the sample. V and J are TRBV6-6 and TRBJ1-5, with 9 bases that match TRBD1. CDR3 length: 17 amino acids. Germline V gene sequence: CDR1 MNHNY, CDR2 SVGAGI (reference sequence). The ends lost 2 bases at V and 3 bases at J; junction bases unmatched: 8. The CDR3, as DNA: TGTGCCAGCAGTTACCCCGGACAGGGGACCGTCAATCAGCCCCAGCATTTT. It yields the protein CASSYPGQGTVNQPQHF.

V is TRBV6-1 and J is TRBJ2-6; D not resolved. Germline V CDR1 and CDR2: MNHNS, SASEGT. Trimming shortened V by 10 bases and J by 6 bases, and 10 bases separated the two germline ends. CDR3 length: 12 residues. CDR3 amino acids: CAILTVANVLTF. The CDR3 DNA is TGTGCCATCCTCACTGTGGCCAACGTCCTGACTTTC.

This clone was seen ten or more times. V is TRBV19 and J is TRBJ1-5; 7 nucleotides match TRBD1. The junction had 10 bases not matched to a gene; V was cut back by 7 bases and J by 4 bases. The germline gives CDR1 LNHDA, CDR2 SQIVND (reference sequence). CDR3 length: 15 amino acids. The chain's CDR3 is CASTRTGLANQPQHF. The CDR3 DNA is TGTGCCAGTACCCGGACAGGCCTAGCTAATCAGCCCCAGCATTTT.

This clone has ten or more counts. The genes are TRBV6-1 and TRBJ1-1; perhaps TRBD1 as D (6 bases). The V end lost 5 bases, the J end lost 0 bases, and 16 bases lay between the germline ends. The length of the CDR3 is 16 residues. CDR1 and CDR2 (germline): MNHNS, SASEGT. CDR3: CASSSRAGVVNTEAFF. The DNA for the CDR3 is TGTGCCAGCAGTTCGCGGGCAGGGGTGGTGAACACTGAAGCTTTCTTT.

This clone occurred many times. The rearrangement links TRBV4-3 to TRBJ2-2; 12 nucleotides line up with TRBD2. The CDR3 totals 18 residues. Germline-derived CDR1 and CDR2 are LGHNA and YSLEER. The V and J ends lost 1 base and 7 bases, in that order; junction bases with no gene match: 10. CDR3 sequence: CASSQGRLAGEWGGELFF. Written as DNA, the CDR3 is TGCGCCAGCAGCCAAGGCCGACTAGCGGGAGAATGGGGCGGGGAGCTGTTTTTT.

At least ten counts were recorded for this clone. CDR3 nucleotide sequence: TGTGCCAGCAGCCCTAGCGGGGGGACAGATACGCAGTATTTT. Translated: CASSPSGGTDTQYF. The V gene is TRBV7-9, the J gene TRBJ2-3, with 11 positions matching TRBD2. CDR1 SEHNR and CDR2 FQNEAQ come from the germline V gene (reference sequence). With 5 bases clipped from V and 3 bases from J, the junction kept 1 base outside the gene matches. The CDR3 covers 14 residues.

The table lists this clone with many counts. CDR3 DNA: TGTGCCAGCAGCTTAGGAACAGCCTACGAGCAGTACTTC. Its protein product is CASSLGTAYEQYF. The V gene is TRBV7-6, the J gene TRBJ2-7; D is uncertain. The ends were cut back, 1 base at V and 2 bases at J, with 6 bases in the middle. Germline V lookup: CDR1 SGHVS, CDR2 FNYEAQ. The CDR3 has 13 amino acids.

Many counts were recorded for this clone. Within the sample, other DNA sequences also encode this same CDR3. V and J are TRBV4-3 and TRBJ2-1; 10 nucleotides match TRBD2. Germline V lookup: CDR1 LGHNA, CDR2 YSLEER. Germline trimming cut 0 bases from V and 8 bases from J; bases unmatched to any gene: 10. The CDR3 contains 17 residues. CDR3 nucleotides: TGCGCCAGCAGCCAAGAAATCTCCCTAGCGGGAGTCCATGAGCAGTTCTTC. This codes for CASSQEISLAGVHEQFF.

This clone was found many times. This chain uses TRBV18 with TRBJ2-1, with D perhaps TRBD1 (5 bases). V gave up 6 bases and J gave up 9 bases, with 24 bases separating them. The CDR3 sequence is 16 residues long. The V gene's germline CDR1 is KGHSH and CDR2 LQKENI. CDR3 nucleotide sequence: TGTGCCAGCTCCCGAGACCAGGGTCTTGCGCGTGGTGAGCAGTTCTTC. Translated, it gives CASSRDQGLARGEQFF.